One and the same sample provided the 8 T cell receptor beta chains below, sequenced in a study of neoadjuvant anti-PD-1 for oral cavity cancer. Assay: immunoSEQ multiplex PCR; the TCRdb copy retains only in-frame clones and omits some. Among under 15,000 clones listed, approximately 74% were seen once. The sample's time point: after neoadjuvant nivolumab, at surgical resection. Sequences were derived from PBMCs, sampled after nivolumab (anti-PD-1) treatment. The receptors originated from a person aged 35-79 years with oral cavity squamous cell carcinoma.

This clone has only a few counts. The chain has TRBV6-1 and TRBJ2-1; TRBD2 matches at 13 bases. V lost 4 bases and J lost 7; bases outside the gene matches: 7. Germline values: CDR1 MNHNS, CDR2 SASEGT. The CDR3 extends over 16 amino acids. CDR3 sequence (DNA): TGTGCCAGCAGTGCACAGGGGACTAGCGGGATAAATGAGCAGTTCTTC. Its protein product is CASSAQGTSGINEQFF.

The CDR3 nucleotides are TGTGCCAGCACTAATAGCCTGTCTTACGAGCAGTACTTC. Translating it yields CASTNSLSYEQYF. The chain links TRBV28 to TRBJ2-7; no definite D call. Germline V CDR1 and CDR2: MDHEN, SYDVKM. The CDR3 totals 13 residues. V lost 7 bases to trimming and J lost 4 bases, with 14 bases between them. Looking up the rest from reference TRBV28 and TRBJ2-7 gives the full variable domain: DVKVTQSSRYLVKRTGEKVFLECVQDMDHENMFWYRQDPGLGLRLIYFSYDVKMKEKGDIPEGYSVSREKKERFSLILESASTNQTSMYLCASTNSLSYEQYFGPGTRLTVT.

This clone was seen only a few times. The chain has TRBV28 and TRBJ2-7; TRBD2 aligns across 7 bases. CDR3 length: 13 residues. Looked up from germline, CDR1 is MDHEN and CDR2 is SYDVKM. Unmatched junction bases numbered 6, after V lost 5 bases and J lost 5 bases. CDR3 DNA: TGTGCCAGCAGTCCCGGGGCGGGGGACGAGCAGTACTTC. This gives the protein CASSPGAGDEQYF.

DNA of the CDR3: TGTGCCTGGAGCGCAGGGTTTGAAAAACTGTTTTTT. As protein: CAWSAGFEKLFF. The chain uses TRBV30 and TRBJ1-4; D is possibly TRBD1 (5 bases). The V and J ends lost 3 bases and 7 bases respectively, with 9 bases between them. This CDR3 comprises 12 residues. CDR1 is GTSNPN and CDR2 is SVGIG in the germline V gene (reference sequence).

V is TRBV7-5 and J is TRBJ2-2; the table names TRBD2, a call not compared with the DNA. TRBV7-5 is a listed pseudogene. This CDR3 has 17 residues. Here the CDR3 reads CARSLDGTSGSIGELFF. The DNA for the CDR3 is TGTGCCAGAAGCCTCGATGGGACTAGCGGGAGTATCGGGGAGCTGTTTTTT.

This clone was counted a few times. The chain joins TRBV10-3 to TRBJ1-1, with D perhaps matching TRBD1 (5 bases). This CDR3 has 15 residues. Deletions cut 0 bases from V and 1 base from J, with 9 bases between. Looked up from germline, CDR1 is ENHRY and CDR2 is SYGVKD. The CDR3 DNA is TGTGCCATCAGTGAGTCGACTGGGGGGAACACTGAAGCTTTCTTT. Residues: CAISESTGGNTEAFF.

The chain carries TRBV19 and TRBJ1-5, with D possibly matching TRBD1 (6 bases). Trimming cost V 7 bases and J 1 base, with 14 bases left between them. CDR3 size: 15 residues. Germline assignment: CDR1 LNHDA and CDR2 SQIVND (reference sequence). Written as DNA, the CDR3 is TGTGCCAGTAAGTTAGACAGGTCAAGCAATCAGCCCCAGCATTTT. It encodes CASKLDRSSNQPQHF. Filled out from reference TRBV19 and TRBJ1-5, the complete variable domain reads DGGITQSPKYLFRKEGQNVTLSCEQNLNHDAMYWYRQDPGQGLRLIYYSQIVNDFQKGDIAEGYSVSREKKESFPLTVTSAQKNPTAFYLCASKLDRSSNQPQHFGDGTRLSIL.

CDR3 in amino acids: CASSLDHRFTQGAKVKLFF. For the CDR3, the DNA is TGTGCCAGCAGCTTAGACCACAGATTTACTCAGGGGGCTAAGGTAAAACTGTTTTTT. The J gene is TRBJ1-4, the V gene TRBV11-2; TRBD1 agrees at 8 bases. The germline V gene has CDR1 SGHAT and CDR2 FQNNGV. J was trimmed by 10 bases and V by 0 bases; bases with no gene match: 19. The CDR3 length is 19 residues.